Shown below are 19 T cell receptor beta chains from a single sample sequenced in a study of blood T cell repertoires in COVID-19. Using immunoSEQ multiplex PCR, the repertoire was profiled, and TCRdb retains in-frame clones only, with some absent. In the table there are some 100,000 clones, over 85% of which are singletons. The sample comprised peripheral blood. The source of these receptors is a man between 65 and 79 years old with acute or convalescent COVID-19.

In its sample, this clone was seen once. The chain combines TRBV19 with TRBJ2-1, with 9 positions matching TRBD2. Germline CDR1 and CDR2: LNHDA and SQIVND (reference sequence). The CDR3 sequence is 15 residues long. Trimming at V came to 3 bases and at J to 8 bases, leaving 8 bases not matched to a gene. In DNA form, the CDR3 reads TGTGCCAGTAGTATCCTAGCGGGAACGTACCATGAGCAGTTCTTC. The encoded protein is CASSILAGTYHEQFF.

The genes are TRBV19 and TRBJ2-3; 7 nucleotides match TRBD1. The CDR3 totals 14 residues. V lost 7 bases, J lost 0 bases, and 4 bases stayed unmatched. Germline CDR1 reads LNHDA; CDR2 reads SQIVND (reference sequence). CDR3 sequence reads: CASTQGVSTDTQYF. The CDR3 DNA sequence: TGTGCCAGTACCCAGGGGGTTAGCACAGATACGCAGTATTTT.

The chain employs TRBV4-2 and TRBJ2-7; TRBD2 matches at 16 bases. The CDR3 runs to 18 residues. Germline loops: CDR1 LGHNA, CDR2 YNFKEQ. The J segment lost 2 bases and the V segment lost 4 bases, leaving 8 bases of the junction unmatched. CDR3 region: CASSPGLAGGPGPYEQYF. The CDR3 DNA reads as TGTGCCAGCAGCCCGGGACTAGCGGGGGGGCCCGGCCCCTACGAGCAGTACTTC.

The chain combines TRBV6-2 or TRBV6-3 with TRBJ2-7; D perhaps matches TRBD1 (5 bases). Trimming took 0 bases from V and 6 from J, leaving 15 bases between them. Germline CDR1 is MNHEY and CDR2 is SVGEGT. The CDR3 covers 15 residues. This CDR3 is CASSYSPGMGIEQYF. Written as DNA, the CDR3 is TGTGCCAGCAGTTACTCCCCAGGGATGGGCATCGAGCAGTACTTC.

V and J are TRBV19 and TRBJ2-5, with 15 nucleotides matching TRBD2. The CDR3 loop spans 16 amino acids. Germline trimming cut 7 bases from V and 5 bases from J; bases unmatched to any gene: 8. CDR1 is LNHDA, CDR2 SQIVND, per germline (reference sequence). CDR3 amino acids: CASTSGLAGGQETQYF. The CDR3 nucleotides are TGTGCCAGTACCTCCGGACTAGCGGGGGGGCAGGAGACCCAGTACTTC.

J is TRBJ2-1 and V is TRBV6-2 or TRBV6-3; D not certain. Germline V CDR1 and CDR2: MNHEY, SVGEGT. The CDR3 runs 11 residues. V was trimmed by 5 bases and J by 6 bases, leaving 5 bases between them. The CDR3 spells CASSESNEQFF. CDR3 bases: TGTGCCAGCAGTGAGAGCAATGAGCAGTTCTTC.

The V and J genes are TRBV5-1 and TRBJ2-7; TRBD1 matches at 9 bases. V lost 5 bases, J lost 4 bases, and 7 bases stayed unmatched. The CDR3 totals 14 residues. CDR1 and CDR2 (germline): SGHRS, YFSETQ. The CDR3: CASSNTGGKYEQYF. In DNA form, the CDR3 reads TGCGCCAGCAGTAATACAGGGGGCAAGTACGAGCAGTACTTC.

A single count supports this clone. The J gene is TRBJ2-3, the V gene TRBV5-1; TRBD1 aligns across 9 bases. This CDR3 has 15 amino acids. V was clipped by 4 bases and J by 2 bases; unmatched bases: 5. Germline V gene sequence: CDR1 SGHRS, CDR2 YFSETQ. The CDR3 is CASSKQGAPTDTQYF. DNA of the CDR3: TGCGCCAGCAGCAAACAGGGGGCGCCCACAGATACGCAGTATTTT.

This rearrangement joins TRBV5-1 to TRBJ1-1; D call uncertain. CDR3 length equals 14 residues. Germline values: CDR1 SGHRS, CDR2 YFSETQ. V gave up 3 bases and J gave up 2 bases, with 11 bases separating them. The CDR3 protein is CASSSWTTNTEAFF. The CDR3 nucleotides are TGCGCCAGCAGCTCCTGGACTACAAACACTGAAGCTTTCTTT.

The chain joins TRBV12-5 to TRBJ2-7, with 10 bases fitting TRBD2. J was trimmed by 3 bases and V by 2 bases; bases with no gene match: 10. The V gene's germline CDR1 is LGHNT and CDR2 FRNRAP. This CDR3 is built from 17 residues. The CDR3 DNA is TGTGCTAGTGGTTTGATAACACTAGCGGGGACTAACTACGAGCAGTACTTC. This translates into CASGLITLAGTNYEQYF.

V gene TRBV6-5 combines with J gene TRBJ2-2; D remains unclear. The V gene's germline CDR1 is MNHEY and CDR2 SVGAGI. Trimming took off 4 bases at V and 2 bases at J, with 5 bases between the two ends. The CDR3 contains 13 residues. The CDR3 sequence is CASSLFNTGELFF. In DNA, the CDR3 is TGTGCCAGCAGTTTATTTAACACCGGGGAGCTGTTTTTT.

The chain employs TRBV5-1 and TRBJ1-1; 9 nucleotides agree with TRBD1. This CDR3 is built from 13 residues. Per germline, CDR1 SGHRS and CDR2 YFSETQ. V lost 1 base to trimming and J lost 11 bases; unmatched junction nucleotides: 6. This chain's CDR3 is CASSLMGQGWAFF. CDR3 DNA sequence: TGCGCCAGCAGCTTGATGGGACAGGGATGGGCTTTCTTT.

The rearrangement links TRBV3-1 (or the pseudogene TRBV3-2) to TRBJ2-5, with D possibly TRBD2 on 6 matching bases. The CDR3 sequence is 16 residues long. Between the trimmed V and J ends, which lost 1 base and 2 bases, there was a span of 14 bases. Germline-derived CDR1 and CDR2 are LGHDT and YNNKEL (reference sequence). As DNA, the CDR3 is TGTGCCAGCAGCCAAGTGGCGGGGAGGACACAAGAGACCCAGTACTTC. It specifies CASSQVAGRTQETQYF.

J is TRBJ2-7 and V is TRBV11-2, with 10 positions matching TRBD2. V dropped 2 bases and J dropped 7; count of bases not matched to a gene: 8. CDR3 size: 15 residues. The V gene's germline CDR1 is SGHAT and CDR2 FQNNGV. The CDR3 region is CASSLQAGGPGEQYF. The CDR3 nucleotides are TGTGCCAGCAGCTTACAAGCGGGAGGGCCTGGGGAGCAGTACTTC.

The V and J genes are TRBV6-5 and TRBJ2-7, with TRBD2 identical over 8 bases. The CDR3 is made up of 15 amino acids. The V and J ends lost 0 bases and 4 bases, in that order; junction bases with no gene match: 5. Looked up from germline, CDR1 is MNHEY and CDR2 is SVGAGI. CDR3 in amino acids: CASSYSAAGAYEQYF. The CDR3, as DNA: TGTGCCAGCAGTTACTCCGCAGCGGGAGCGTACGAGCAGTACTTC.

CDR3 sequence: CASSRGSYEQYF. CDR3 bases: TGCGCCAGCAGCCGAGGCTCCTACGAGCAGTACTTC. This chain connects TRBV5-1 to TRBJ2-7; D gene uncertain. The length of the CDR3 is 12 residues. Germline CDR1 and CDR2: SGHRS and YFSETQ. The V end was cut by 4 bases, the J end by 0 bases, with 5 bases between. Based on the CDR3 plus reference TRBV5-1 and TRBJ2-7, the full variable domain is KAGVTQTPRYLIKTRGQQVTLSCSPISGHRSVSWYQQTPGQGLQFLFEYFSETQRNKGNFPGRFSGRQFSNSRSEMNVSTLELGDSALYLCASSRGSYEQYFGPGTRLTVT.

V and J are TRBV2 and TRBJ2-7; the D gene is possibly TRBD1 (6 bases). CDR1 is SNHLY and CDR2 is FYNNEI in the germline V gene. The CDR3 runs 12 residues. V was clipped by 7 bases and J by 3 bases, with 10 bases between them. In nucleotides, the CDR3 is TGTGCCAGCAATCAGGGGCTCTACGAGCAGTACTTC. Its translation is CASNQGLYEQYF.

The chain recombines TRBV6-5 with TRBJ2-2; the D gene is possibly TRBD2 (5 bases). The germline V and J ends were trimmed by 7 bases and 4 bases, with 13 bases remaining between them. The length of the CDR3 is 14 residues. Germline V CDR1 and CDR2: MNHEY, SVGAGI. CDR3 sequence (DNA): TGTGCCAGCAACCCCCGGGGTGGCACCGGGGAGCTGTTTTTT. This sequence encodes CASNPRGGTGELFF.

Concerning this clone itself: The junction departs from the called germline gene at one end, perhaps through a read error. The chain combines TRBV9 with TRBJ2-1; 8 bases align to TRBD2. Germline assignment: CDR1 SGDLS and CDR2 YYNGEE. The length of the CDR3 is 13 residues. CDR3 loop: CASSVEPGLEKIF. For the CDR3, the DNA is TGTGCCAGCAGCGTAGAACCGGGACTAGAGAAAATCTTC.